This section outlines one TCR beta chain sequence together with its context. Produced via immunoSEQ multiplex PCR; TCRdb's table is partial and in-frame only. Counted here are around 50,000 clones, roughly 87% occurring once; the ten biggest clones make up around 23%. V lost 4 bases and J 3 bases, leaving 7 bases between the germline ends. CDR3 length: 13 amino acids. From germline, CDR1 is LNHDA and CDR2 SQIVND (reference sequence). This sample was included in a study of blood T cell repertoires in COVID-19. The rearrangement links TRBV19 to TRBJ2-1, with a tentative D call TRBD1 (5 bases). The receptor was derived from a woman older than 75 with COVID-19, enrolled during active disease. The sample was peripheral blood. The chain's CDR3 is CASSTTDYNEQFF. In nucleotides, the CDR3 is TGTGCCAGTAGTACGACAGACTACAATGAGCAGTTCTTC.